This entry features one T cell receptor beta chain sequence. This specimen comes from a study of shared clonotypes between healthy human individuals. As defined, naive CD8 cells were CD45RO-negative and positively selected for CCR7, with terminally differentiated effector memory CD45RA+ cells excluded. V gave up 3 bases and J gave up 6 bases, with 23 bases separating them. Germline V gives CDR1 LNHDA, CDR2 SQIVND (reference sequence). This CDR3 spans 18 amino acids. In the source study's methods: Filtering differed for immunoSEQ, which gave only junction sequences without quality scores. The repertoire was sequenced with immunoSEQ multiplex PCR; TCRdb's copy has only in-frame clones and lacks some. V and J calls and clone size come straight from that table; D and trimming were deduced from the DNA. The profile covers some 630,000 clones, with around 96% appearing a single time and less than 0.13% taken by the ten largest.

The sample taken for sequencing was naive CD8+ T cells sorted from blood. This rearrangement joins TRBV19 to TRBJ2-2; D gene uncertain. This clonotype was obtained from a woman between 25 and 40 years old in good health. This CDR3 reads CASSIPFIEARGAGELFF. CDR3 nucleotides: TGTGCCAGTAGTATCCCTTTCATCGAGGCGCGCGGAGCCGGGGAGCTGTTTTTT. Full variable domain (rest looked up from reference TRBV19 and TRBJ2-2): DGGITQSPKYLFRKEGQNVTLSCEQNLNHDAMYWYRQDPGQGLRLIYYSQIVNDFQKGDIAEGYSVSREKKESFPLTVTSAQKNPTAFYLCASSIPFIEARGAGELFFGEGSRLTVL.